What follows is one T cell receptor (beta chain) and its context. MiXCR, run by TCRdb on the RACE reads, gives a single entry per CDR3 protein. The data contain roughly 70,000 distinct CDR3 sequences, more than 30% of them singletons. This specimen comes from a study of human T cells and chemical hapten exposure. Study in general: Upper-back patches of 0.01% DPC were read at 6 days.

Time point reported: patch test 1, 2 weeks after DPC sensitization. The treatment: therapeutic diphenylcyclopropenone sensitization with weekly scalp DPC. Sample: whole blood, taken in connection with sensitization to the hapten diphenylcyclopropenone (DPC). The receptor was derived from a man between 40 and 49 years old with alopecia areata. Some clones in this sample may be carry-over from other donors' samples.

In nucleotides, the CDR3 is TGTGCCAGCAGTTCTCAGGAATTTGAAGCTTTCTTT. This codes for CASSSQEFEAFF. The J gene is TRBJ1-1, the V gene TRBV13; D gene unclear. The CDR3 extends over 12 amino acids. The germline gives CDR1 PRHDT, CDR2 FYEKMQ (reference sequence). The V and J ends lost 6 bases and 7 bases respectively, with 12 bases between them.